This T cell receptor beta chain was observed in a study of control samples from healthy donors and cancer patients. The protocol was immunoSEQ multiplex PCR, while the TCRdb copy is restricted to in-frame clones and leaves out a portion. The table has approximately 230,000 clones, approximately 80% seen once. The receptor was derived from a woman aged 55-70 years with lung cancer. Material for sequencing was PBMCs.

The CDR3 sequence: CASSLPTGAKNIQYF. Written as DNA, the CDR3 is TGTGCCAGCAGCCTACCGACAGGGGCCAAAAACATTCAGTACTTC. This chain links TRBV5-4 with TRBJ2-4; 7 bases are a match to TRBD1. V lost 4 bases and J lost 1; bases outside the gene matches: 5. This CDR3 contains 15 residues. CDR1 is SGHNT, CDR2 YYREEE, per germline (reference sequence).